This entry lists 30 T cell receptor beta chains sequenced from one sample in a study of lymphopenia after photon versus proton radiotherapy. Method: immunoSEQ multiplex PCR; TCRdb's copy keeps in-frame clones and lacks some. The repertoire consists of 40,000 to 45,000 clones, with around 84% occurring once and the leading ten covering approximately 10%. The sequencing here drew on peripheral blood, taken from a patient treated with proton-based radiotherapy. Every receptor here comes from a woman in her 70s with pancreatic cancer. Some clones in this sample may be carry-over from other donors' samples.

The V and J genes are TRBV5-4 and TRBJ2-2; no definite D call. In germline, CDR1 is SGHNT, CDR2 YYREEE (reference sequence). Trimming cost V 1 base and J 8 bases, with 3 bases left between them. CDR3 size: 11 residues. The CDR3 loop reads CASSLFGELFF. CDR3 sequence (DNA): TGTGCCAGCAGCTTGTTTGGGGAGCTGTTTTTT.

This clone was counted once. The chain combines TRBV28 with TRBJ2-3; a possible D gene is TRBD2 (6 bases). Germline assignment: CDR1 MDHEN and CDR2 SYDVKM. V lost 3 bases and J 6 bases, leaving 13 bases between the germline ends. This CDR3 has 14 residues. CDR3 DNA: TGTGCCAGCAGTTTCGGAGGGAGAATGGATACGCAGTATTTT. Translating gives CASSFGGRMDTQYF.

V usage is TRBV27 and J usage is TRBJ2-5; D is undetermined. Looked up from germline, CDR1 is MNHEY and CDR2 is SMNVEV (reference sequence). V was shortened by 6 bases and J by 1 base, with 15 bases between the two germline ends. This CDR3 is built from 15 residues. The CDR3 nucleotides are TGTGCCAGCAGACGTTTTCACAGCCTCCAAGAGACCCAGTACTTC. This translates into CASRRFHSLQETQYF.

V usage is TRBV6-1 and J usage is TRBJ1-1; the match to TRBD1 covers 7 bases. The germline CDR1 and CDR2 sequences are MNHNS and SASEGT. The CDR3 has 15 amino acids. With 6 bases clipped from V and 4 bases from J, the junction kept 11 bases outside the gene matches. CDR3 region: CASRGIRQGSTEAFF. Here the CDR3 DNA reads TGTGCCAGCAGGGGGATAAGACAGGGCAGCACTGAAGCTTTCTTT.

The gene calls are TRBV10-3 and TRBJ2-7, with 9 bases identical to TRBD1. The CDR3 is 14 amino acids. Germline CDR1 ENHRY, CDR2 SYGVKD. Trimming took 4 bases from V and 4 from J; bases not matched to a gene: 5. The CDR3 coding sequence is TGTGCCATCAGTGGGGGACAGGGAGTATACGAGCAGTACTTC. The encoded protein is CAISGGQGVYEQYF.

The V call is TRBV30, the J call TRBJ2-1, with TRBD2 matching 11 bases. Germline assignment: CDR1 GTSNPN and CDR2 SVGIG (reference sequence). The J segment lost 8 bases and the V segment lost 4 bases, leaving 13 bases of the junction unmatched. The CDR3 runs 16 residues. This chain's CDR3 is CAWNQPGLAAADEQFF. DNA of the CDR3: TGTGCCTGGAACCAACCGGGACTAGCGGCCGCCGATGAGCAGTTCTTC.

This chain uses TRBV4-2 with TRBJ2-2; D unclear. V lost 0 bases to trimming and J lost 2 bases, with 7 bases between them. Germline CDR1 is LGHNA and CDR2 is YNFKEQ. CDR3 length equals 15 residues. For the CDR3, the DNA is TGTGCCAGCAGCCAAGAAGCAGGAAACACCGGGGAGCTGTTTTTT. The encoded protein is CASSQEAGNTGELFF.

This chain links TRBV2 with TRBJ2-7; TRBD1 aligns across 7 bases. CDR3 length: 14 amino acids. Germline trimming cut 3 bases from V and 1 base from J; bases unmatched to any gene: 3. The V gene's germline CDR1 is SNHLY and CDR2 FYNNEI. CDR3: CASSDHRGSYEQYF. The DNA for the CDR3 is TGTGCCAGCAGTGATCACAGGGGTTCCTACGAGCAGTACTTC.

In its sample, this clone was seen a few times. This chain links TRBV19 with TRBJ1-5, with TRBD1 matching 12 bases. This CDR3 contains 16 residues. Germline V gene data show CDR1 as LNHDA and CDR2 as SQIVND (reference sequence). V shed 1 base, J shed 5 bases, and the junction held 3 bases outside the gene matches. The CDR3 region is CASSIAGTGGYQPQHF. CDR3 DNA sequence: TGTGCCAGTAGTATAGCTGGGACAGGGGGCTATCAGCCCCAGCATTTT.

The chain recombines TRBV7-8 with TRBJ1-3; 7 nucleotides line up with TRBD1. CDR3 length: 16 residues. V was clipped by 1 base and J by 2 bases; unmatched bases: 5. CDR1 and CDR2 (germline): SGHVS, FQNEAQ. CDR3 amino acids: CASSLENRGTGNTIYF. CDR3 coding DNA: TGTGCCAGCAGCTTAGAGAACAGGGGAACTGGAAACACCATATATTTT.

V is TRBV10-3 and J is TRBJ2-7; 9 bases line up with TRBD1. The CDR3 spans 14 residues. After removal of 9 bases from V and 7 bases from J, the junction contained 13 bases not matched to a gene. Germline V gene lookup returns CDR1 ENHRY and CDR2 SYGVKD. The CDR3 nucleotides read TGTGCCATGGCTGACGGGACAGGGAGAGGAGAGCAGTACTTC. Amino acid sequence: CAMADGTGRGEQYF.

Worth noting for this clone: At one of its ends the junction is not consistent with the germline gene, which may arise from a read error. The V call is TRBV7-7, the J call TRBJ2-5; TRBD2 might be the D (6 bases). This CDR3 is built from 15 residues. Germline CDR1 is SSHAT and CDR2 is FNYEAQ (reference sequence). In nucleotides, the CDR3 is TGTGCTAGCAGCCAAACGGGACTTATGCAAGAGACCCAGTACTTC. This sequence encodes CASSQTGLMQETQYF.

CDR3 nucleotides: TGTGCCAGCAGTCCCGGACAGGGGGCCAACGTCCTGACTTTC. Translation gives CASSPGQGANVLTF. This sequence joins TRBV6-4 and TRBJ2-6; D is possibly TRBD1 (6 bases). CDR1 and CDR2 (germline): MRHNA, SNTAGT. This CDR3 contains 14 residues. Trimming took off 5 bases at V and 4 bases at J, with 9 bases between the two ends.

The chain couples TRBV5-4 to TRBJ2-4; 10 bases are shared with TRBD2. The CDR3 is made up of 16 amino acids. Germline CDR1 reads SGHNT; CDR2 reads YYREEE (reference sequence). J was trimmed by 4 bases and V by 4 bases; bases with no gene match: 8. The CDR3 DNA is TGTGCCAGCAGCGGGACTAGCGAGAACCTAAAAAACATTCAGTACTTC. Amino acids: CASSGTSENLKNIQYF. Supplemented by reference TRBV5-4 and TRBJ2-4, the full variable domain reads ETGVTQSPTHLIKTRGQQVTLRCSSQSGHNTVSWYQQALGQGPQFIFQYYREEENGRGNFPPRFSGLQFPNYSSELNVNALELDDSALYLCASSGTSENLKNIQYFGAGTRLSVL.

CDR3 nucleotides: TGTGCCAGCAGTTCGGACAGGGCAAACTACAATGAGCAGTTCTTC. It is translated as CASSSDRANYNEQFF. The chain carries TRBV2 and TRBJ2-1; 8 bases align to TRBD1. CDR3 length: 15 residues. V lost 5 bases and J lost 3; bases outside the gene matches: 6. Germline assignment: CDR1 SNHLY and CDR2 FYNNEI.

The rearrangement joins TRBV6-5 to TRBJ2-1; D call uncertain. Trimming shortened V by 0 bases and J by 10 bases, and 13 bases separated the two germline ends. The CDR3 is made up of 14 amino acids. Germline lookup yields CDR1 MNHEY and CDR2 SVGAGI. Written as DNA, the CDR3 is TGTGCCAGCAGTTACTCATGGTCTATGGAGGAGCAGTTCTTC. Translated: CASSYSWSMEEQFF.

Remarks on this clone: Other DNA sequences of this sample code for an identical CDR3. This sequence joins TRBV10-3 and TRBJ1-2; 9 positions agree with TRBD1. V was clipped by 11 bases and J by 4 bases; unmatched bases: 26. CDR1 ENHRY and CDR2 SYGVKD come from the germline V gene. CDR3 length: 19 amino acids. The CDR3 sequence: CAAAIPGRTGDLYSYGYTF. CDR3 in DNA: TGTGCCGCCGCAATTCCGGGTCGGACAGGGGACCTATACAGCTATGGCTACACCTTC.

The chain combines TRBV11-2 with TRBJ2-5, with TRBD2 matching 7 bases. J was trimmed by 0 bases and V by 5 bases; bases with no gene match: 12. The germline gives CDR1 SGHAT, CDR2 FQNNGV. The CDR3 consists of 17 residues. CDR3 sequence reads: CASSPGGAAGHQETQYF. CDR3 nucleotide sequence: TGTGCCAGCAGCCCCGGTGGGGCAGCGGGACACCAAGAGACCCAGTACTTC.

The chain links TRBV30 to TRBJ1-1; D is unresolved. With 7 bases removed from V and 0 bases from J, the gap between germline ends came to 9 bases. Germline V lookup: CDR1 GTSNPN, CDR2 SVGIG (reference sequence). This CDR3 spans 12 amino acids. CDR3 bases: TGTGCCTTGGGCCTTTTGAACACTGAAGCTTTCTTT. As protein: CALGLLNTEAFF.

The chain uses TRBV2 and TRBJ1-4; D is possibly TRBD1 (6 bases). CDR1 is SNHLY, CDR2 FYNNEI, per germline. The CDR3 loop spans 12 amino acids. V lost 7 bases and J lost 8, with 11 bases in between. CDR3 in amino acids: CASKQGIEKLFF. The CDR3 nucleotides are TGTGCCAGCAAACAGGGAATCGAAAAACTGTTTTTT.

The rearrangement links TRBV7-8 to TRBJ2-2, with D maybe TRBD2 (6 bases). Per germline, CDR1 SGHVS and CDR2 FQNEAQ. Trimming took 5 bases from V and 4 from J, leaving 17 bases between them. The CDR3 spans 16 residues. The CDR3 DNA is TGTGCCAGCAGCCTACGCGGAGGGCCGGGCACCGGGGAGCTGTTTTTT. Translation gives CASSLRGGPGTGELFF. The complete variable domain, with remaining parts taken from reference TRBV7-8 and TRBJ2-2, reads GAGVSQSPRYKVAKRGQDVALRCDPISGHVSLFWYQQALGQGPEFLTYFQNEAQLDKSGLPSDRFFAERPEGSVSTLKIQRTQQEDSAVYLCASSLRGGPGTGELFFGEGSRLTVL.

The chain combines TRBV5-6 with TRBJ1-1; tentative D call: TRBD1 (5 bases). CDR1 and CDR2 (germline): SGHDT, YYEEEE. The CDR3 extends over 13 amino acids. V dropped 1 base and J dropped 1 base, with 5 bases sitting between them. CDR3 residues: CASSLTGNTEAFF. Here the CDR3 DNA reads TGTGCCAGCAGCTTGACAGGGAACACTGAAGCTTTCTTT. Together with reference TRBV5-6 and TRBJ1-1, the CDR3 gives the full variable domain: DAGVTQSPTHLIKTRGQQVTLRCSPKSGHDTVSWYQQALGQGPQFIFQYYEEEERQRGNFPDRFSGHQFPNYSSELNVNALLLGDSALYLCASSLTGNTEAFFGQGTRLTVV.

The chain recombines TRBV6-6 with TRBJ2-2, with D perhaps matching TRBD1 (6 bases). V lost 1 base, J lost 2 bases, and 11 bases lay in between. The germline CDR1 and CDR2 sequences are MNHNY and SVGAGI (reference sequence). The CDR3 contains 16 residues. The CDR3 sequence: CASSYFPGANTGELFF. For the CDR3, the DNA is TGTGCCAGCAGTTACTTTCCAGGGGCCAACACCGGGGAGCTGTTTTTT.

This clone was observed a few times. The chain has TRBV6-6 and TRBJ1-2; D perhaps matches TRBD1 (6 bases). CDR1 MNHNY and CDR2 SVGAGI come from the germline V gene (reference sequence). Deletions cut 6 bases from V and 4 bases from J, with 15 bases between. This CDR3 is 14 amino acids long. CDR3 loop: CASSPRQVLYGYTF. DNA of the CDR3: TGTGCCAGCAGCCCCCGACAGGTCCTCTATGGCTACACCTTC.

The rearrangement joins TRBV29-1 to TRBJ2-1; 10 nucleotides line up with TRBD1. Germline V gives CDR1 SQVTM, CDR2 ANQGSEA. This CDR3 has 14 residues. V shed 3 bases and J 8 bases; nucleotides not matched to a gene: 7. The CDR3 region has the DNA TGCAGCGTTGACCCGGGACAGGGGAAGGATGAGCAGTTCTTC. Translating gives CSVDPGQGKDEQFF.

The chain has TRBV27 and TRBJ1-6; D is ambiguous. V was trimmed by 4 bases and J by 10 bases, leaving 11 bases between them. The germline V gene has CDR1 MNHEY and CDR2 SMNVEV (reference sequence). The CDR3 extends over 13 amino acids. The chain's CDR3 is CASSSDGVSPLHF. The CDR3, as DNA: TGTGCCAGCAGTTCCGATGGGGTCTCACCCCTCCACTTT.

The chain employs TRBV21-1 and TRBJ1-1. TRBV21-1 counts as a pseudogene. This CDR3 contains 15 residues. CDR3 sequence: CASSKGGHLNTEAFF. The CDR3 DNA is TGTGCCAGCAGCAAAGGTGGCCACTTGAACACTGAAGCTTTCTTT.

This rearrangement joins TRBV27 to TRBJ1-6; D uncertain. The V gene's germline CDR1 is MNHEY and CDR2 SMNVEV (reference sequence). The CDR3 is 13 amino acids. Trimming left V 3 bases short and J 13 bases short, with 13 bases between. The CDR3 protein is CASSFGEIAPLHF. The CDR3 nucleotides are TGTGCCAGCAGTTTTGGGGAAATAGCCCCCCTCCACTTT.

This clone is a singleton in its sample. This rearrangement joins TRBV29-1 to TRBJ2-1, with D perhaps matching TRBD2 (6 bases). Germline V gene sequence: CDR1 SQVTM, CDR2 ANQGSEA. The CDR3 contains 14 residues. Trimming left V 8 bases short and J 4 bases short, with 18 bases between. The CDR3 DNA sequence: TGCAGCACAACGTCCGGGACTGGATACAATGAGCAGTTCTTC. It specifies CSTTSGTGYNEQFF.

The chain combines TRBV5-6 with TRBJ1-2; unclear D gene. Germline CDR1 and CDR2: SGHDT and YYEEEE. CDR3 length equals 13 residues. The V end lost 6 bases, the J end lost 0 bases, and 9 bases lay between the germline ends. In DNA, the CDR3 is TGTGCCAGCACCATACAGCCTAACTATGGCTACACCTTC. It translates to CASTIQPNYGYTF.